This TCR beta chain was captured in a study of cytomegalovirus exposure and HLA in healthy donors. Study overall: It was reported in a later analysis that the 120 validation repertoires used the same platform as the 550 to 850 first-cohort repertoires.

Overall study results and limits: Under in vitro conditions, a few CMV-associated chains were confirmed as specific for CMV antigens.

In the case of this clone: Its antigen remains unidentified.

Sequencing used immunoSEQ multiplex PCR; TCRdb keeps in-frame clones, though not all of them. This sample has roughly 70,000 clones, with 80% to 90% found just once. Per germline, CDR1 GTSNPN and CDR2 SVGIG (reference sequence). J gave up 0 bases and V 2 bases, and 3 bases lay outside the gene matches. The CDR3 consists of 14 residues. Sequenced material: PBMCs. The chain joins TRBV30 to TRBJ2-7; 8 bases agree with TRBD1. This sequence originates from a woman aged 18-30 years in good health and CMV-seropositive. The CDR3: CAWSRDRLSYEQYF. The CDR3 DNA is TGTGCCTGGAGTCGGGACAGGCTCTCCTACGAGCAGTACTTC. The full variable domain, its missing parts supplied by reference TRBV30 and TRBJ2-7, is SQTIHQWPATLVQPVGSPLSLECTVEGTSNPNLYWYRQAAGRGLQLLFYSVGIGQISSEVPQNLSASRPQDRQFILSSKKLLLSDSGFYLCAWSRDRLSYEQYFGPGTRLTVT.